Below are 14 T cell receptor beta chains sequenced from a single sample in a study of regulatory T cells in long-lasting Graves disease. As for time point: newly diagnosed GD, antithyroid drugs for less than 3 months. After RNA was extracted from PBMCs, the TCR library was made from it. Both iRepertoire HTBI primers and Arm-PCR of CDR3 regions were used to build the TCR beta libraries. TCRdb processed the multiplex PCR reads anew with MiXCR; each CDR3 protein has one entry. Among over 500,000 distinct CDR3 sequences listed, approximately 15% were seen once. Separately, the same data were catalogued under a study of T cells in Graves' hyperthyroidism and ophthalmopathy.

The sample in question was peripheral blood mononuclear cells (PBMCs), obtained at new diagnosis, from a patient treated with antithyroid drugs. Receptors originate from a woman in her 30s with Graves disease.

Ten or more counts support this clonotype. This chain joins TRBV3-1 and TRBJ1-1; TRBD1 agrees at 8 bases. Losses at the gene ends were 1 base for V and 7 bases for J; bases not matched to a gene: 11. The germline CDR1 and CDR2 sequences are LGHDT and YNNKEL (reference sequence). The length of the CDR3 is 16 residues. The CDR3 nucleotides are TGTGCCAGCAGCCAAGCACTCGGACAGGGTCTTGGTGAAGCTTTCTTT. It specifies CASSQALGQGLGEAFF.

The rearrangement uses TRBV10-3 and TRBJ1-1; tentative D call: TRBD1 (6 bases). The CDR3 is 12 amino acids. V was cut by 5 bases and J by 5 bases, with 9 bases left in between. Germline V lookup: CDR1 ENHRY, CDR2 SYGVKD. The CDR3 region has the DNA TGTGCCATCAGTCCACAGGGTACTGAAGCTTTCTTT. Amino acids: CAISPQGTEAFF.

CDR3 residues: CASRRGTSGSLQSSYNEQFF. The CDR3 coding sequence is TGTGCCAGTAGACGGGGGACTAGCGGGAGCCTTCAGAGCTCCTACAATGAGCAGTTCTTC. The V and J genes are TRBV19 and TRBJ2-1, with 14 bases fitting TRBD2. The CDR3 covers 20 residues. J gave up 0 bases and V 6 bases, and 13 bases lay outside the gene matches. Germline V gene sequence: CDR1 LNHDA, CDR2 SQIVND (reference sequence).

This clonotype was seen many times. The chain links TRBV7-8 to TRBJ2-7, with a tentative D call TRBD2 (5 bases). CDR1 is SGHVS and CDR2 is FQNEAQ in the germline V gene. V lost 1 base and J lost 3, with 16 bases in between. The CDR3 spans 16 residues. This CDR3 reads CASSLGYGGSFYEQYF. The DNA of the CDR3 is TGTGCCAGCAGCTTAGGATACGGCGGGTCTTTCTACGAGCAGTACTTC.

The chain combines TRBV29-1 with TRBJ2-7; weak D call: TRBD2 (6 bases). Germline V gene lookup returns CDR1 SQVTM and CDR2 ANQGSEA. The CDR3 has 14 amino acids. The ends were cut back, 3 bases at V and 3 bases at J, with 15 bases in the middle. The CDR3 DNA reads TGCAGCGTTGATTCTAAGTTCGGGGGCTACGAGCAGTACTTC. Translating gives CSVDSKFGGYEQYF.

In its sample, this clonotype was seen a few times. The gene calls are TRBV11-2 and TRBJ2-7; D unresolved. The CDR3 sequence is 11 residues long. V shed 3 bases and J shed 6 bases, with 6 bases lying between them. Germline V gives CDR1 SGHAT, CDR2 FQNNGV. The CDR3 bases are TGTGCCAGCAGCTTTAATTCCGAGCAGTACTTC. It yields the protein CASSFNSEQYF.

This clonotype came up many times. V and J are TRBV11-2 and TRBJ1-1; a weak D match, TRBD1 (5 bases). The V gene's germline CDR1 is SGHAT and CDR2 FQNNGV. CDR3 size: 13 residues. The V and J ends lost 2 bases and 3 bases respectively, with 7 bases between them. The CDR3 is CASSLRGDTEAFF. In DNA form, the CDR3 reads TGTGCCAGCAGCTTACGGGGGGACACTGAAGCTTTCTTT.

Only a few counts were recorded for this clonotype. The gene calls are TRBV10-1 and TRBJ2-6, with D possibly TRBD1 on 5 matching bases. The CDR3 covers 15 residues. Germline V CDR1 and CDR2: WNHNN, SYGVQD (reference sequence). V gave up 3 bases and J gave up 1 base, with 7 bases separating them. CDR3 sequence reads: CASSEAGSGANVLTF. Written as DNA, the CDR3 is TGCGCCAGCAGTGAAGCAGGGTCTGGGGCCAACGTCCTGACTTTC.

The chain links TRBV6-2 or TRBV6-3 to TRBJ2-1, with 8 positions matching TRBD2. V lost 0 bases, J lost 3 bases, and 7 bases stayed unmatched. CDR3 length equals 17 residues. Germline-derived CDR1 and CDR2 are MNHEY and SVGEGT. The CDR3, as DNA: TGTGCCAGCAGTTACTCGGGGGTAGCGGGGAACTACAATGAGCAGTTCTTC. Protein: CASSYSGVAGNYNEQFF.

The CDR3 loop is CASSPGDRLYGYTF. The CDR3 nucleotides are TGTGCCAGCTCACCGGGGGACAGACTTTATGGCTACACCTTC. V gene TRBV18 combines with J gene TRBJ1-2; TRBD1 matches 7 bases. The CDR3 sequence is 14 residues long. Trimming took 3 bases from V and 5 from J; bases not matched to a gene: 6. Germline CDR1 and CDR2: KGHSH and LQKENI.

The chain combines TRBV5-4 with TRBJ2-3; 9 nucleotides line up with TRBD2. The CDR3 is 16 amino acids. The germline V gene encodes CDR1 SGHNT and CDR2 YYREEE (reference sequence). Trimming removed 6 bases from V and 5 bases from J; junction bases left unmatched: 13. CDR3 loop: CASKRIAGGSGDTQYF. CDR3 in DNA: TGTGCCAGCAAGAGGATCGCGGGAGGGTCGGGAGATACGCAGTATTTT.

This clonotype was picked up many times. The chain couples TRBV20-1 to TRBJ1-1; D uncertain. Trimming left V 3 bases short and J 8 bases short, with 7 bases between. The CDR3 length is 10 residues. Germline V gives CDR1 DFQATT, CDR2 SNEGSKA (reference sequence). This chain's CDR3 is CSARDFEAFF. The CDR3 DNA reads TGCAGTGCTAGGGACTTCGAAGCTTTCTTT.

This clonotype was detected once. The chain has TRBV11-3 and TRBJ2-1; 10 nucleotides line up with TRBD2. The germline V gene encodes CDR1 SGHNT and CDR2 YENEEA. V shed 5 bases and J 8 bases; nucleotides not matched to a gene: 6. The CDR3 spans 14 residues. The CDR3 here is CASSGGSGRDEQFF. For the CDR3, the DNA is TGTGCCAGCAGCGGGGGGAGCGGGAGGGATGAGCAGTTCTTC.

This chain uses TRBV29-1 with TRBJ2-5; TRBD2 matches at 8 bases. The germline V gene encodes CDR1 SQVTM and CDR2 ANQGSEA. This CDR3 contains 15 residues. J lost 5 bases, V lost 7 bases, and 15 bases had no gene match. The CDR3 DNA reads as TGCAGCGCTGACGGTCAACGGGAGGGCCGGGAGACCCAGTACTTC. Translation gives CSADGQREGRETQYF.